Below, 31 T cell receptor beta chains from the same sample are listed, as sequenced in a study of shared clonotypes between healthy human individuals. Generated by immunoSEQ multiplex PCR, the TCRdb table keeps only in-frame clones and is missing some. The data contain 100,000 to 120,000 clones, about two thirds of them singletons. The source material was memory CD8+ T cells sorted from blood. Subset given: CD45RO+ cells pooled with CCR7-negative TemRA cells. These receptors were obtained from a woman in her 30s in good health.

The rearrangement uses TRBV5-4 and TRBJ1-2; D perhaps matches TRBD1 (5 bases). This CDR3 comprises 15 residues. V was shortened by 2 bases and J by 1 base, with 12 bases between the two germline ends. Germline CDR1 reads SGHNT; CDR2 reads YYREEE (reference sequence). The DNA of the CDR3 is TGTGCCAGCAGCTTTTCGGGAGGGGTTAACTATGGCTACACCTTC. Encoded protein: CASSFSGGVNYGYTF.

The chain recombines TRBV27 with TRBJ1-1; tentatively, D is TRBD1 (6 bases). Germline CDR1 and CDR2: MNHEY and SMNVEV (reference sequence). The CDR3 sequence is 14 residues long. With 7 bases removed from V and 0 bases from J, the gap between germline ends came to 12 bases. The CDR3 DNA is TGTGCCAGCACCACCGGGGGCATGAACACTGAAGCTTTCTTT. Residues: CASTTGGMNTEAFF.

This chain joins TRBV4-2 and TRBJ2-7; 9 bases match TRBD1. Losses at the gene ends were 0 bases for V and 5 bases for J; bases not matched to a gene: 5. Germline CDR1 reads LGHNA; CDR2 reads YNFKEQ. The CDR3 extends over 15 amino acids. The CDR3 region is CASSQEDRGFHEQYF. As DNA, the CDR3 is TGTGCCAGCAGCCAAGAGGACAGGGGTTTTCACGAGCAGTACTTC.

This clone was detected only a few times. This sequence joins TRBV1 and TRBJ1-2; the table's D call, TRBD1, has no DNA check behind it. TRBV1 is classified as a pseudogene. The CDR3 loop spans 17 amino acids. This CDR3 is CTNPMTGGANLNYGYTF. CDR3 bases: TGCACCAACCCAATGACAGGGGGCGCGAATCTTAACTATGGCTACACCTTC.

This clone was counted ten times or more. The gene calls are TRBV7-8 and TRBJ1-5; the match to TRBD1 covers 8 bases. With 7 bases clipped from V and 6 bases from J, the junction kept 11 bases outside the gene matches. CDR1 is SGHVS, CDR2 FQNEAQ, per germline. This CDR3 region has 15 residues. The CDR3 protein is CASTPDRGPSQPQHF. In DNA, the CDR3 is TGTGCCAGCACCCCCGACAGGGGCCCCAGTCAGCCCCAGCATTTT.

V gene TRBV27 combines with J gene TRBJ1-2; no definite D call. V was trimmed by 5 bases and J by 5 bases, leaving 12 bases between them. The V gene's germline CDR1 is MNHEY and CDR2 SMNVEV (reference sequence). The CDR3 runs 13 residues. CDR3 nucleotide sequence: TGTGCCAGCAGTAGGGCTGGTCGGTATGGCTACACCTTC. Its protein is CASSRAGRYGYTF.

This chain links TRBV18 with TRBJ1-5; the D is unclear. This CDR3 spans 15 amino acids. With 2 bases removed from V and 0 bases from J, the gap between germline ends came to 8 bases. CDR1 KGHSH and CDR2 LQKENI come from the germline V gene. The CDR3 region has the DNA TGTGCCAGCTCACCAAGGCAGGTTAGCAATCAGCCCCAGCATTTT. Protein product: CASSPRQVSNQPQHF.

V usage is TRBV7-6 and J usage is TRBJ1-1; 7 bases are a match to TRBD1. The ends lost 0 bases at V and 3 bases at J; junction bases unmatched: 7. Looked up from germline, CDR1 is SGHVS and CDR2 is FNYEAQ. CDR3 size: 16 residues. The chain's CDR3 is CASSLAGAGGDTEAFF. The CDR3, as DNA: TGTGCCAGCAGCTTAGCTGGTGCAGGGGGGGACACTGAAGCTTTCTTT. Looking up the rest from reference TRBV7-6 and TRBJ1-1 gives the full variable domain: GAGVSQSPRYKVTKRGQDVALRCDPISGHVSLYWYRQALGQGPEFLTYFNYEAQQDKSGLPNDRFSAERPEGSISTLTIQRTEQRDSAMYRCASSLAGAGGDTEAFFGQGTRLTVV.

J is TRBJ2-7 and V is TRBV13, with a possible D match to TRBD1 (5 bases). Germline assignment: CDR1 PRHDT and CDR2 FYEKMQ (reference sequence). The CDR3 length is 15 residues. V was pared by 1 base and J by 5 bases, with 15 bases between. Here the CDR3 reads CASSLEGERGNEQYF. CDR3 nucleotides: TGTGCCAGCAGCTTAGAGGGCGAAAGGGGAAACGAGCAGTACTTC.

This clone occurred once. The V call is TRBV2, the J call TRBJ1-1; 8 nucleotides align to TRBD1. V dropped 5 bases and J dropped 5; count of bases not matched to a gene: 7. Looked up from germline, CDR1 is SNHLY and CDR2 is FYNNEI. The CDR3 is 14 amino acids. In DNA, the CDR3 is TGTGCCAGCAGTCGGACAGGGAGGCGGACTGAAGCTTTCTTT. Translating it yields CASSRTGRRTEAFF.

V usage is TRBV15 and J usage is TRBJ1-3, with D hard to call. V dropped 3 bases and J dropped 2 bases, with 8 bases sitting between them. The CDR3 runs to 14 residues. Germline CDR1 is LNHNV and CDR2 is YYDKDF (reference sequence). CDR3 sequence: CATSREDTGNTIYF. CDR3 nucleotides: TGTGCCACCAGCAGGGAAGACACTGGAAACACCATATATTTT.

The chain links TRBV13 to TRBJ1-2; possible D gene TRBD1, 6 bases. CDR1 is PRHDT and CDR2 is FYEKMQ in the germline V gene (reference sequence). V dropped 7 bases and J dropped 8 bases, with 17 bases sitting between them. This CDR3 spans 13 amino acids. The CDR3: CASKGEELRGYTF. As DNA, the CDR3 is TGTGCCAGCAAGGGGGAGGAGTTAAGGGGCTACACCTTC.

This chain joins TRBV11-1 and TRBJ2-5; D remains ambiguous. Per germline, CDR1 SGHAT and CDR2 FQDESV (reference sequence). This CDR3 is 16 amino acids long. Trimming left V 5 bases short and J 0 bases short, with 16 bases between. Written as DNA, the CDR3 is TGTGCCAGCAGCCTCCCCTTTGTGGGGAACCAAGAGACCCAGTACTTC. Protein: CASSLPFVGNQETQYF.

The rearrangement joins TRBV19 to TRBJ2-2; TRBD2 matches at 14 bases. Germline values: CDR1 LNHDA, CDR2 SQIVND (reference sequence). V dropped 6 bases and J dropped 7; count of bases not matched to a gene: 4. This CDR3 region has 15 residues. The chain's CDR3 is CASRGLAGAVGELFF. DNA of the CDR3: TGTGCCAGTAGGGGACTAGCGGGAGCAGTCGGGGAGCTGTTTTTT.

The CDR3 here is CATSGVGETQYF. DNA of the CDR3: TGTGCCACCTCAGGGGTGGGAGAGACCCAGTACTTC. The chain couples TRBV15 to TRBJ2-5, with TRBD1 as a possible D gene (6 bases). This CDR3 region has 12 residues. Germline assignment: CDR1 LNHNV and CDR2 YYDKDF (reference sequence). The ends were cut back, 8 bases at V and 4 bases at J, with 11 bases in the middle.

This clone was counted a few times. This chain connects TRBV25-1 to TRBJ1-4; TRBD1 might be the D (6 bases). Germline V gene data show CDR1 as MGHDK and CDR2 as SYGVNS. This CDR3 comprises 15 residues. The germline V and J ends were trimmed by 2 bases and 0 bases, with 7 bases remaining between them. This CDR3 is CASSERQATNEKLFF. CDR3 in DNA: TGTGCCAGCAGTGAACGACAGGCAACTAATGAAAAACTGTTTTTT.

This chain connects TRBV19 to TRBJ1-5, with D possibly matching TRBD1 (5 bases). The CDR3 is 15 amino acids. Germline CDR1 reads LNHDA; CDR2 reads SQIVND (reference sequence). Trimming stripped 3 bases from V and 7 bases from J, with 16 bases between. This CDR3 reads CASSIGYGGQQPQHF. The DNA for the CDR3 is TGTGCCAGTAGTATCGGGTACGGGGGTCAGCAGCCCCAGCATTTT. The whole variable domain, filled in from reference TRBV19 and TRBJ1-5, reads DGGITQSPKYLFRKEGQNVTLSCEQNLNHDAMYWYRQDPGQGLRLIYYSQIVNDFQKGDIAEGYSVSREKKESFPLTVTSAQKNPTAFYLCASSIGYGGQQPQHFGDGTRLSIL.

The V call is TRBV6-4, the J call TRBJ2-1, with D unresolved. Germline values: CDR1 MRHNA, CDR2 SNTAGT. The length of the CDR3 is 11 residues. Trimming stripped 3 bases from V and 15 bases from J, with 12 bases between. The CDR3 protein is CASSEGYIRFF. Here the CDR3 DNA reads TGTGCCAGCAGTGAGGGGTATATCCGGTTCTTC.

This clone has ten or more counts. At one of its ends the junction is not consistent with the germline gene, which may arise from a read error. The CDR3 protein is CASSSLGGGADGYTF. In DNA form, the CDR3 reads TGTGCCAGCAGTTCCCTAGGCGGGGGCGCCGATGGCTACACCTTC. The rearrangement links TRBV10-3 to TRBJ1-2, with a tentative D call TRBD1 (6 bases). Germline values: CDR1 ENHRY, CDR2 SYGVKD. CDR3 length: 15 amino acids.

The rearrangement uses TRBV7-8 and TRBJ2-1, with unresolved D. The CDR3 is 17 amino acids. Trimming cost V 5 bases and J 0 bases, with 17 bases left between them. CDR1 is SGHVS and CDR2 is FQNEAQ in the germline V gene. This CDR3 is CASSPSLGLGSYNEQFF. The CDR3 bases are TGTGCCAGCAGCCCATCATTAGGGCTGGGCTCCTACAATGAGCAGTTCTTC.

Comment on this clone: The sample carries other DNA sequences with the same CDR3. J is TRBJ2-7 and V is TRBV28; perhaps TRBD2 as D (5 bases). Trimming took off 2 bases at V and 4 bases at J, with 9 bases between the two ends. The CDR3 totals 13 residues. Germline CDR1 MDHEN, CDR2 SYDVKM. CDR3 loop: CASSLRPGYEQYF. DNA for the CDR3: TGTGCCAGCAGTTTACGACCGGGATACGAGCAGTACTTC.

This clone was observed at least ten times. V gene TRBV15 combines with J gene TRBJ1-3; D unclear. Germline V gene lookup returns CDR1 LNHNV and CDR2 YYDKDF (reference sequence). This CDR3 region has 16 residues. Deletions cut 0 bases from V and 0 bases from J, with 9 bases between. The CDR3, as DNA: TGTGCCACCAGCAGAGATCGGGAGGTCTCTGGAAACACCATATATTTT. Its protein product is CATSRDREVSGNTIYF. Looking up the rest from reference TRBV15 and TRBJ1-3 gives the full variable domain: DAMVIQNPRYQVTQFGKPVTLSCSQTLNHNVMYWYQQKSSQAPKLLFHYYDKDFNNEADTPDNFQSRRPNTSFCFLDIRSPGLGDTAMYLCATSRDREVSGNTIYFGEGSWLTVV.

The chain employs TRBV5-1 and TRBJ2-7; a possible D gene is TRBD2 (6 bases). The V end lost 4 bases, the J end lost 7 bases, and 15 bases lay between the germline ends. CDR1 SGHRS and CDR2 YFSETQ come from the germline V gene. The CDR3 consists of 13 residues. The CDR3 sequence is CASSIPGEMEQYF. CDR3 nucleotide sequence: TGCGCCAGCAGCATACCGGGGGAGATGGAGCAGTACTTC. The full variable domain, with the rest looked up from reference TRBV5-1 and TRBJ2-7, is KAGVTQTPRYLIKTRGQQVTLSCSPISGHRSVSWYQQTPGQGLQFLFEYFSETQRNKGNFPGRFSGRQFSNSRSEMNVSTLELGDSALYLCASSIPGEMEQYFGPGTRLTVT.

The gene calls are TRBV25-1 and TRBJ2-3, with D hard to call. The germline V gene has CDR1 MGHDK and CDR2 SYGVNS. The V and J ends lost 7 bases and 0 bases respectively, with 5 bases between them. The CDR3 is made up of 12 amino acids. This CDR3 is CASTKSTDTQYF. CDR3 nucleotide sequence: TGTGCCAGCACGAAGAGCACAGATACGCAGTATTTT.

V gene TRBV7-2 combines with J gene TRBJ2-7, with 9 bases aligning to TRBD2. From germline, CDR1 is SGHTA and CDR2 FQGNSA. There are 15 residues in the CDR3. Unmatched junction bases numbered 4, after V lost 2 bases and J lost 2 bases. CDR3 DNA sequence: TGTGCCAGCAGCTTATCTAGCGGGATAGCCTACGAGCAGTACTTC. Residues: CASSLSSGIAYEQYF.

The chain recombines TRBV4-1 with TRBJ2-2; D may correspond to TRBD1 or TRBD2 (5 bases each). CDR1 MGHRA and CDR2 YSYEKL come from the germline V gene. The CDR3 extends over 15 amino acids. Trimming removed 1 base at V and 1 base at J, with 7 bases between. CDR3: CASSQVGRNTGELFF. Written as DNA, the CDR3 is TGCGCCAGCAGCCAAGTGGGACGGAACACCGGGGAGCTGTTTTTT.

This rearrangement joins TRBV5-6 to TRBJ1-1; D is possibly TRBD1 (5 bases). Deletions cut 1 base from V and 6 bases from J, with 10 bases between. Germline V CDR1 and CDR2: SGHDT, YYEEEE. CDR3 size: 13 residues. CDR3 sequence reads: CASSLWGVSEAFF. CDR3 in DNA: TGTGCCAGCAGCTTGTGGGGCGTTTCTGAAGCTTTCTTT.

This chain connects TRBV7-9 to TRBJ1-2; a possible D gene is TRBD1 (6 bases). The CDR3 contains 14 residues. V dropped 5 bases and J dropped 4 bases, with 14 bases sitting between them. Germline CDR1 is SEHNR and CDR2 is FQNEAQ (reference sequence). DNA of the CDR3: TGTGCCAGCAGCGCCTCGGACAGCTTCTATGGCTACACCTTC. It yields the protein CASSASDSFYGYTF.

The chain couples TRBV27 to TRBJ2-5; TRBD1 aligns across 9 bases. CDR3 length: 14 residues. After removal of 6 bases from V and 11 bases from J, the junction contained 13 bases not matched to a gene. Looked up from germline, CDR1 is MNHEY and CDR2 is SMNVEV (reference sequence). The CDR3, as DNA: TGTGCCAGCAGACGCCCGGGACAGGGAACTGAGCAGTACTTC. Translated: CASRRPGQGTEQYF.

V usage is TRBV27 and J usage is TRBJ2-7, with D perhaps matching TRBD1 (6 bases). The V and J ends lost 6 bases and 1 base respectively, with 19 bases between them. This CDR3 contains 16 residues. Germline-derived CDR1 and CDR2 are MNHEY and SMNVEV (reference sequence). CDR3 in amino acids: CASSPTPTGISYEQYF. For the CDR3, the DNA is TGTGCCAGCAGCCCCACCCCGACAGGAATTTCCTACGAGCAGTACTTC.

The chain couples TRBV9 to TRBJ2-5, with D unclear. The CDR3 loop spans 15 amino acids. Per the germline V gene, CDR1 is SGDLS and CDR2 is YYNGEE. V lost 0 bases and J lost 5, with 14 bases in between. This CDR3 reads CASSVASGIMETQYF. The CDR3 DNA reads TGTGCCAGCAGCGTAGCTTCAGGTATTATGGAGACCCAGTACTTC.